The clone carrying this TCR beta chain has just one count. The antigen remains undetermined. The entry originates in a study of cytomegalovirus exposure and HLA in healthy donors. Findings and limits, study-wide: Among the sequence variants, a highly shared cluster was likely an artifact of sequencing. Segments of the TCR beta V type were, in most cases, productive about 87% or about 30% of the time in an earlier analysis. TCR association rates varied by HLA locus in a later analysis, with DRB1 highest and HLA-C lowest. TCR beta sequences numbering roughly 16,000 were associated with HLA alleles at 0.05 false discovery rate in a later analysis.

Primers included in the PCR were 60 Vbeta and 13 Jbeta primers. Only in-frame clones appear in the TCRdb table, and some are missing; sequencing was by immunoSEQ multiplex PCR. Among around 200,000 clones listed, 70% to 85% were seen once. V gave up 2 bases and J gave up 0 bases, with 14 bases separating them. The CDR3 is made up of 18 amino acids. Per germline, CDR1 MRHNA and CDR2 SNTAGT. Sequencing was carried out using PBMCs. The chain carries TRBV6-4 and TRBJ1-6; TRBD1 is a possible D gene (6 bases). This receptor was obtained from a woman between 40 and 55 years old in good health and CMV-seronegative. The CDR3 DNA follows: TGTGCCAGCAGTGACGCCGGGACACCAAGCTCCTATAATTCACCCCTCCACTTT. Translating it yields CASSDAGTPSSYNSPLHF.